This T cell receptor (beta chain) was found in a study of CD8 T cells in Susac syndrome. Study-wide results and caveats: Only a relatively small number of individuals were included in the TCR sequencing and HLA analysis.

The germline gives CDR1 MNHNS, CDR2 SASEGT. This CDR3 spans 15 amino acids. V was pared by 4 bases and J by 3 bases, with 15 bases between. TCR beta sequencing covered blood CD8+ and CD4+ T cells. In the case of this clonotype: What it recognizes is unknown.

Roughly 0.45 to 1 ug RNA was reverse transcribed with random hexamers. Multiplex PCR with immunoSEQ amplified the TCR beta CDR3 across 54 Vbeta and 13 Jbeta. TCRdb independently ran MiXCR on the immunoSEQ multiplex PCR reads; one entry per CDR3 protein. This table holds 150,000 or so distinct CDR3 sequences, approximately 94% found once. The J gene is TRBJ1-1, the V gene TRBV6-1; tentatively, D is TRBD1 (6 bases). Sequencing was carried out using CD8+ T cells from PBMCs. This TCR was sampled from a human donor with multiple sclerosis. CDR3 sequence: CASSAPKGGYTEAFF. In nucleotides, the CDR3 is TGTGCCAGCAGTGCCCCGAAGGGGGGGTACACTGAAGCTTTCTTT.